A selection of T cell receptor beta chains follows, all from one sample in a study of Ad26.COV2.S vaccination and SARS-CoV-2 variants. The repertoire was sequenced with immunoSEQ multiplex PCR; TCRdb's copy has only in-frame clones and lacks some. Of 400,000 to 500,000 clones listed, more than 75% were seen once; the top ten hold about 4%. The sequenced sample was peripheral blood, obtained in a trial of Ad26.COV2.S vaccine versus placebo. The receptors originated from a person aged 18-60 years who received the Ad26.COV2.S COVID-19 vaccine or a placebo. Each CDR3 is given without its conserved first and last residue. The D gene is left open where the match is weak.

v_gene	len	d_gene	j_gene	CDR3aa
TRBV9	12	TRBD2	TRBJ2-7	ASSLGTSGYEQY
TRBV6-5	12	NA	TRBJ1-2	ASSEVWGGDGYT
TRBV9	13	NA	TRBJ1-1	ASSVTGEGNTEAF
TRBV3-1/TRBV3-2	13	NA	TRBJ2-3	ASSQEPGTCDTQY
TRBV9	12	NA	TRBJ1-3	ASSVSGAGNTIY
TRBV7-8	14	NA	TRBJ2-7	ASSSTPGVGSYEQY
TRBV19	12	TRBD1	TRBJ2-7	ASSAGTGVVEQY
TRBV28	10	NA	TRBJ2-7	ASRGPPREQY
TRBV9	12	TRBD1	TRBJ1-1	ASSVEPDRGRVF
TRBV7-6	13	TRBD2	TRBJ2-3	ASSLALAGIDTQY